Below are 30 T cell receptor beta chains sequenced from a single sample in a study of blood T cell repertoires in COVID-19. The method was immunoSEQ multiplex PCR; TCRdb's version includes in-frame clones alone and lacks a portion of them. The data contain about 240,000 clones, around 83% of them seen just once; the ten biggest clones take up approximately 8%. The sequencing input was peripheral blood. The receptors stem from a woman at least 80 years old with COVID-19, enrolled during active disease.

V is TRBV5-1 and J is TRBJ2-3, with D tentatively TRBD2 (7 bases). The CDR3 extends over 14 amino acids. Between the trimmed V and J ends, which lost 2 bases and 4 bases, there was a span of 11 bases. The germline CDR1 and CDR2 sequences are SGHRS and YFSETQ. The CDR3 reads CASSFTGGPDTQYF. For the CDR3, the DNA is TGCGCCAGCAGCTTCACCGGGGGGCCAGATACGCAGTATTTT.

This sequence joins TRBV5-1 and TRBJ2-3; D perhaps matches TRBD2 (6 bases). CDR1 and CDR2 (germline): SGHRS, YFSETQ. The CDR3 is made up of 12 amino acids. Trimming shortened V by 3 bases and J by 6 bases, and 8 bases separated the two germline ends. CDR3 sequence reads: CASSYGGDTQYF. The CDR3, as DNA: TGCGCCAGCAGCTATGGGGGGGATACGCAGTATTTT.

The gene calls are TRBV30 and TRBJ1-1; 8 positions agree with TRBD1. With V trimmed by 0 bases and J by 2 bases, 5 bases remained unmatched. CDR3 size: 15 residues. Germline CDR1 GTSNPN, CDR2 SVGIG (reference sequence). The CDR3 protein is CAWSVLSGGNTEAFF. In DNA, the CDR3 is TGTGCCTGGAGTGTACTATCAGGGGGCAACACTGAAGCTTTCTTT.

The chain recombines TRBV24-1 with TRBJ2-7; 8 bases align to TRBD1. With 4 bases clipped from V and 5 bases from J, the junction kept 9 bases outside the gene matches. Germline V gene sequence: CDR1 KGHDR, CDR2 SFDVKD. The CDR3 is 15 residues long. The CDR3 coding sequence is TGTGCCACCAGTGACAGGACAGGGAAAAGGGACGAGCAGTACTTC. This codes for CATSDRTGKRDEQYF.

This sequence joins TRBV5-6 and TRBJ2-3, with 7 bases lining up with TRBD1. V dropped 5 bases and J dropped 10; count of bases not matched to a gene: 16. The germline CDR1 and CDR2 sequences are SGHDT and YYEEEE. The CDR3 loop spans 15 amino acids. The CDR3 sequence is CASSTTRGLVVPQYF. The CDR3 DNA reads TGTGCCAGCAGTACTACCAGGGGGTTAGTGGTTCCGCAGTATTTT.

CDR3 amino acids: CASTPGQGARDTQYF. The CDR3 bases are TGCGCCAGCACCCCGGGACAGGGGGCTCGGGATACGCAGTATTTT. The rearrangement joins TRBV5-1 to TRBJ2-3; 12 bases agree with TRBD1. CDR3 length: 15 residues. V shed 6 bases, J shed 6 bases, and the junction held 8 bases outside the gene matches. CDR1 and CDR2 from the germline V gene are SGHRS and YFSETQ.

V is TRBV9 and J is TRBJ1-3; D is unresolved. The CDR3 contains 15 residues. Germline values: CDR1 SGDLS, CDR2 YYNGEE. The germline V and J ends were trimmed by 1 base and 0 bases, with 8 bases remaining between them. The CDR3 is CASSVNPSSGNTIYF. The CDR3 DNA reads TGTGCCAGCAGCGTAAATCCGAGCTCTGGAAACACCATATATTTT. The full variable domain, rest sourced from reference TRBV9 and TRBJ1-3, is DSGVTQTPKHLITATGQRVTLRCSPRSGDLSVYWYQQSLDQGLQFLIQYYNGEERAKGNILERFSAQQFPDLHSELNLSSLELGDSALYFCASSVNPSSGNTIYFGEGSWLTVV.

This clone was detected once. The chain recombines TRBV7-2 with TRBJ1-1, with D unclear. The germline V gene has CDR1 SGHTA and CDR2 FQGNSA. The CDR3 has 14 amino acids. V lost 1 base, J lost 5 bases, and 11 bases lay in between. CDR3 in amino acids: CASSLVGRRTEAFF. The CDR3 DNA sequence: TGTGCCAGCAGCTTAGTAGGAAGGAGGACTGAAGCTTTCTTT.

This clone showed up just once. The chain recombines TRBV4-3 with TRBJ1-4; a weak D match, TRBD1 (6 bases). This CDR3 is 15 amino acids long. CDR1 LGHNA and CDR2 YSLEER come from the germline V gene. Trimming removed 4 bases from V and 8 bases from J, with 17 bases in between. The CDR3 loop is CASSPQDRKEEKLFF. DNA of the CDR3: TGCGCCAGCAGCCCCCAAGACAGGAAGGAGGAAAAACTGTTTTTT.

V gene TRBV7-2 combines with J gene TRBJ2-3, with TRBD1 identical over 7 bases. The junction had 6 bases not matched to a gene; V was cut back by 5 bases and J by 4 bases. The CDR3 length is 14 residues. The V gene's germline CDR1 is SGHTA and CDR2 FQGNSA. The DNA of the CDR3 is TGTGCCAGCAGCCCAAGACAGGGTTCAGATACGCAGTATTTT. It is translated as CASSPRQGSDTQYF. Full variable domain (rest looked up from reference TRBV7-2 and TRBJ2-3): GAGVSQSPSNKVTEKGKDVELRCDPISGHTALYWYRQSLGQGLEFLIYFQGNSAPDKSGLPSDRFSAERTGGSVSTLTIQRTQQEDSAVYLCASSPRQGSDTQYFGPGTRLTVL.

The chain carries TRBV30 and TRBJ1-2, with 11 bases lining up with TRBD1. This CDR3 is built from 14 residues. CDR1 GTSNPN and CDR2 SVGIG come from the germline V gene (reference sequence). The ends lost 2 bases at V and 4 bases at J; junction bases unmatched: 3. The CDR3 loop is CAWSTGTGGYGYTF. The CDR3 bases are TGTGCCTGGAGTACCGGGACAGGGGGCTATGGCTACACCTTC. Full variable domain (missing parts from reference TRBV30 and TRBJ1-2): SQTIHQWPATLVQPVGSPLSLECTVEGTSNPNLYWYRQAAGRGLQLLFYSVGIGQISSEVPQNLSASRPQDRQFILSSKKLLLSDSGFYLCAWSTGTGGYGYTFGSGTRLTVV.

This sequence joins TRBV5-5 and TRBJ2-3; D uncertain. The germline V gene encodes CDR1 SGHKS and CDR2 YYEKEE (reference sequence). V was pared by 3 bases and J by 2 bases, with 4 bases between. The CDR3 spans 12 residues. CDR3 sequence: CASSSLTDTQYF. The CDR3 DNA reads TGTGCCAGCAGCTCCCTCACAGATACGCAGTATTTT. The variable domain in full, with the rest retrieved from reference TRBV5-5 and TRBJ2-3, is DAGVTQSPTHLIKTRGQQVTLRCSPISGHKSVSWYQQVLGQGPQFIFQYYEKEERGRGNFPDRFSARQFPNYSSELNVNALLLGDSALYLCASSSLTDTQYFGPGTRLTVL.

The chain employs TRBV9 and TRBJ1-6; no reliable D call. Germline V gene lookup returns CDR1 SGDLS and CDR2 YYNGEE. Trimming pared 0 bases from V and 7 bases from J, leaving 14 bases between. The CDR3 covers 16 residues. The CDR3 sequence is CASSVEREARNSPLHF. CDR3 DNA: TGTGCCAGCAGCGTAGAGAGGGAGGCGAGGAATTCACCCCTCCACTTT.

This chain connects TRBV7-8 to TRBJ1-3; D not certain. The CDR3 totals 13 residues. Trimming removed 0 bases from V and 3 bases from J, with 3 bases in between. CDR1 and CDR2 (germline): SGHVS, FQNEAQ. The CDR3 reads CASSLAGGNTIYF. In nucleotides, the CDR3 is TGTGCCAGCAGCTTAGCCGGTGGAAACACCATATATTTT.

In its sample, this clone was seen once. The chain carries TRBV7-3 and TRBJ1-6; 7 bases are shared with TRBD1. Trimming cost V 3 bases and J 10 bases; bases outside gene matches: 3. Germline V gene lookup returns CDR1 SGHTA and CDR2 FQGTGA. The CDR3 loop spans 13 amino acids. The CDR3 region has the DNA TGTGCCAGCAGCTTTCAGGGGGGATCACCCCTCCACTTT. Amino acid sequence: CASSFQGGSPLHF.

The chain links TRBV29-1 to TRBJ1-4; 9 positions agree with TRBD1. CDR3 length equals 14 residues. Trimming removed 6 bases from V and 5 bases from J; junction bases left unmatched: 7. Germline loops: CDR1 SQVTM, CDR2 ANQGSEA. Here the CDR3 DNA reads TGCAGCGTCGAGGGACAGGGAGGGAATGAAAAACTGTTTTTT. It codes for CSVEGQGGNEKLFF. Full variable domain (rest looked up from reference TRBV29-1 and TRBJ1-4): SAVISQKPSRDICQRGTSLTIQCQVDSQVTMMFWYRQQPGQSLTLIATANQGSEATYESGFVIDKFPISRPNLTFSTLTVSNMSPEDSSIYLCSVEGQGGNEKLFFGSGTQLSVL.

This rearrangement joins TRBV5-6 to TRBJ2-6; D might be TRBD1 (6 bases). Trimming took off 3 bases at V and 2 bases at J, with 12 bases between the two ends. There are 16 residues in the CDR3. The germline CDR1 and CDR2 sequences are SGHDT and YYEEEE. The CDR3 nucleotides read TGTGCCAGCAGCTCTTTTAACAGGGCTGGGGCCAACGTCCTGACTTTC. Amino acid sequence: CASSSFNRAGANVLTF.

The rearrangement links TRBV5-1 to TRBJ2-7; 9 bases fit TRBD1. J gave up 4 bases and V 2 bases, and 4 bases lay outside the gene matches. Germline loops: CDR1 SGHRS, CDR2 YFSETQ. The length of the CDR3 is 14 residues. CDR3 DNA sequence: TGCGCCAGCAGCTTTGGGACAGGGAAGTACGAGCAGTACTTC. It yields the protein CASSFGTGKYEQYF.

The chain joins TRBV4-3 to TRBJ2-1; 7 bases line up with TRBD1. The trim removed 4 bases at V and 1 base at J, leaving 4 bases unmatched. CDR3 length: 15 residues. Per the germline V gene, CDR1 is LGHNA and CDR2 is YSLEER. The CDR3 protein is CASSPHRGSYNEQFF. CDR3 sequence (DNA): TGCGCCAGCAGCCCCCACAGGGGTTCCTACAATGAGCAGTTCTTC.

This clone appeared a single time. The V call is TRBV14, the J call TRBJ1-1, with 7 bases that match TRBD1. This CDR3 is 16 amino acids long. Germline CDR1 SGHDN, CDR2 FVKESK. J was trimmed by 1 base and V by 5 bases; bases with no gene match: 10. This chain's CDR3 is CASSSQGRGRNTEAFF. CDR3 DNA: TGTGCCAGCAGCTCACAAGGAAGGGGGCGGAACACTGAAGCTTTCTTT.

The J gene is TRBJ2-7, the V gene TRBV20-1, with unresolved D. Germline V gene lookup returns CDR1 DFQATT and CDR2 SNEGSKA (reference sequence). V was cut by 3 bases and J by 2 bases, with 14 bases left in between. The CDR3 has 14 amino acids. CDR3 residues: CSASSPLPTYEQYF. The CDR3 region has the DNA TGCAGTGCTAGTTCCCCGCTTCCTACCTACGAGCAGTACTTC.

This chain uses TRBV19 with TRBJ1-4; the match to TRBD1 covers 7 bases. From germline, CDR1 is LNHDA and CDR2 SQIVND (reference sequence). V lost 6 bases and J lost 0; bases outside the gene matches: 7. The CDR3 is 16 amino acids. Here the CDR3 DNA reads TGTGCCAGTAGCGACCTCAGGGGGGCAACTAATGAAAAACTGTTTTTT. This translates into CASSDLRGATNEKLFF.

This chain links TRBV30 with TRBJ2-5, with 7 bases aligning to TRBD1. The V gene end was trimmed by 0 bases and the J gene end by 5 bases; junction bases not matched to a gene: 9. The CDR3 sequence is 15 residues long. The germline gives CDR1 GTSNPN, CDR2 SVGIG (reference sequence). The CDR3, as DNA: TGTGCCTGGAGTGTACCTTTGGGACAGCGGGAGACCCAGTACTTC. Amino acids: CAWSVPLGQRETQYF.

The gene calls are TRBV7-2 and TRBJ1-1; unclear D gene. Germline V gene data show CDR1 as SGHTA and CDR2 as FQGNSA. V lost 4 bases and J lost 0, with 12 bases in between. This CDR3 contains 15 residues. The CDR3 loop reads CASSSTGNMNTEAFF. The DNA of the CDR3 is TGTGCCAGCAGCTCAACGGGGAACATGAACACTGAAGCTTTCTTT.

CDR3 protein: CAWSNTDTQYF. CDR3 nucleotides: TGTGCCTGGAGCAACACAGATACGCAGTATTTT. V usage is TRBV30 and J usage is TRBJ2-3; no clear D. CDR3 size: 11 residues. The V gene's germline CDR1 is GTSNPN and CDR2 SVGIG (reference sequence). The V end lost 3 bases, the J end lost 2 bases, and 3 bases lay between the germline ends.

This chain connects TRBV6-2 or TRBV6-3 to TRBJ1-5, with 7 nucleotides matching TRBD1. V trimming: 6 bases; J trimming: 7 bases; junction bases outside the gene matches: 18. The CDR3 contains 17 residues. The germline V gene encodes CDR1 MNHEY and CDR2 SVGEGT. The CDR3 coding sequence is TGTGCCAGCAGCCCTCTCTCATTGACAGGGCTGGGGCAGCCCCAGCATTTT. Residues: CASSPLSLTGLGQPQHF.

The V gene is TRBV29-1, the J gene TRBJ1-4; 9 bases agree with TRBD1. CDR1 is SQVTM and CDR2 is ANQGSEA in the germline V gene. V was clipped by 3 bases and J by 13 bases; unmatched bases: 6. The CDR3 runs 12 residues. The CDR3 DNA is TGCAGCGTTGAGGGACAGGGAGAGCGACTGTTTTTT. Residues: CSVEGQGERLFF. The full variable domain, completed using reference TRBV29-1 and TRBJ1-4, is SAVISQKPSRDICQRGTSLTIQCQVDSQVTMMFWYRQQPGQSLTLIATANQGSEATYESGFVIDKFPISRPNLTFSTLTVSNMSPEDSSIYLCSVEGQGERLFFGSGTQLSVL.

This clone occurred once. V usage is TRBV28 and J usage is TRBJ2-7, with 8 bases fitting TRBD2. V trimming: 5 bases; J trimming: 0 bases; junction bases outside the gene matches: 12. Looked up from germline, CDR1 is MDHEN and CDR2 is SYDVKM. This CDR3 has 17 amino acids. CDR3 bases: TGTGCCAGCAGTCCCTTCGGGCGCCGGGAGGGCTCCTACGAGCAGTACTTC. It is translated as CASSPFGRREGSYEQYF.

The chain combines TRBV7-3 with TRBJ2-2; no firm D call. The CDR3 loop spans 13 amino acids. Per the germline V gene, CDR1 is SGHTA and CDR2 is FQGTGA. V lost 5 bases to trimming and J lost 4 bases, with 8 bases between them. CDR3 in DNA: TGTGCCAGCAGCACAGCCACCACCGGGGAGCTGTTTTTT. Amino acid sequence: CASSTATTGELFF. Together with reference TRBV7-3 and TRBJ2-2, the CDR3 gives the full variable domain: GAGVSQTPSNKVTEKGKYVELRCDPISGHTALYWYRQSLGQGPEFLIYFQGTGAADDSGLPNDRFFAVRPEGSVSTLKIQRTERGDSAVYLCASSTATTGELFFGEGSRLTVL.

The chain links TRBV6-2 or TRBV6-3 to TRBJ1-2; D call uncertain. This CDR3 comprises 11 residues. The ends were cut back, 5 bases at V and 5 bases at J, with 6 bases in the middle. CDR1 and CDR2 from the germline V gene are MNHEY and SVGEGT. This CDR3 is CASSLQYGYTF. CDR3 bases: TGTGCCAGCAGTCTACAGTATGGCTACACCTTC.